The 29 T cell receptor beta chains given below trace back to one sample, sequenced in a study of regulatory T cells in long-lasting Graves disease. Regarding time point: persistent/refractory GD, antithyroid drugs over 5 years with positive TRAb. From RNA extracted from PBMCs, the TCR library was made. In building TCR beta libraries, iRepertoire HTBI primers were used together with Arm-PCR of CDR3 regions. TCRdb re-called the multiplex PCR reads through MiXCR, storing one row per CDR3 protein. The table lists almost 350,000 distinct CDR3 sequences, about 20% of them singletons. The specimen was peripheral blood mononuclear cells (PBMCs), collected when the disease was refractory, from a patient treated with antithyroid drugs. The receptors stem from a female donor with Graves disease.

Many counts were recorded for this clonotype. V usage is TRBV20-1 and J usage is TRBJ2-5; 11 bases fit TRBD2. V was clipped by 3 bases and J by 4 bases; unmatched bases: 7. Germline values: CDR1 DFQATT, CDR2 SNEGSKA (reference sequence). The CDR3 consists of 15 residues. Written as DNA, the CDR3 is TGCAGTGCTAGTCTGCGACTAGCGGGGAGAGAGACCCAGTACTTC. Protein product: CSASLRLAGRETQYF.

The chain is built from TRBV10-3 and TRBJ2-7; the D gene is possibly TRBD1 (5 bases). Trimming pared 2 bases from V and 0 bases from J, leaving 8 bases between. CDR3 length: 14 residues. Germline V gives CDR1 ENHRY, CDR2 SYGVKD. The CDR3 DNA is TGTGCCATCAGTGAGAGACAGAGCTCCTACGAGCAGTACTTC. Translated: CAISERQSSYEQYF.

The DNA of the CDR3 is TGCGCCAGCAGCCTCCGAGGAACGGCAGGGGGCTTTAATTCACCCCTCCACTTT. Translation: CASSLRGTAGGFNSPLHF. The chain uses TRBV4-1 and TRBJ1-6; TRBD1 matches at 8 bases. This CDR3 comprises 18 residues. Looked up from germline, CDR1 is MGHRA and CDR2 is YSYEKL. V was clipped by 4 bases and J by 6 bases; unmatched bases: 14.

The rearrangement joins TRBV5-1 to TRBJ1-2; 8 nucleotides line up with TRBD1. V lost 4 bases, J lost 5 bases, and 10 bases stayed unmatched. CDR1 is SGHRS and CDR2 is YFSETQ in the germline V gene. This CDR3 has 15 amino acids. Written as DNA, the CDR3 is TGCGCCAGCAGCCTCACAGGGGGAATGGAGTATGGCTACACCTTC. Translated, it gives CASSLTGGMEYGYTF.

At least ten counts were recorded for this clonotype. The CDR3 is CASSSTGTWGYEQYF. The CDR3 DNA reads as TGTGCCAGCAGTTCAACCGGGACATGGGGTTACGAGCAGTACTTC. V usage is TRBV6-2 or TRBV6-3 and J usage is TRBJ2-7, with a tentative D call TRBD1 (6 bases). Germline values: CDR1 MNHEY, CDR2 SVGEGT. The CDR3 spans 15 residues. The V and J ends lost 4 bases and 4 bases respectively, with 17 bases between them.

This clonotype was seen at least ten times. The chain uses TRBV12-3 or TRBV12-4 and TRBJ1-2; tentatively, D is TRBD1 (5 bases). Trimming took 5 bases from V and 4 from J, leaving 17 bases between them. The CDR3 is 15 amino acids. The CDR3 sequence is CASSKGVLKGYGYTF. The CDR3 coding sequence is TGTGCCAGCAGTAAAGGGGTTCTCAAGGGCTATGGCTACACCTTC.

This clonotype was observed at least ten times. V usage is TRBV20-1 and J usage is TRBJ1-4; TRBD1 is a possible D gene (5 bases). Germline V gene data show CDR1 as DFQATT and CDR2 as SNEGSKA (reference sequence). The CDR3 contains 14 residues. Trimming left V 3 bases short and J 8 bases short, with 16 bases between. CDR3 nucleotide sequence: TGCAGTGCTAGGCACCGGGACGATCGGGAAAAACTGTTTTTT. This encodes CSARHRDDREKLFF.

This clonotype was found many times. V gene TRBV7-2 combines with J gene TRBJ1-1, with 10 bases fitting TRBD1. V trimming: 3 bases; J trimming: 0 bases; junction bases outside the gene matches: 1. From germline, CDR1 is SGHTA and CDR2 FQGNSA. The CDR3 contains 15 residues. The CDR3 DNA is TGTGCCAGCAGCTTCGGGACAGGGGTGAACACTGAAGCTTTCTTT. This translates into CASSFGTGVNTEAFF. Based on the CDR3 plus reference TRBV7-2 and TRBJ1-1, the full variable domain is GAGVSQSPSNKVTEKGKDVELRCDPISGHTALYWYRQSLGQGLEFLIYFQGNSAPDKSGLPSDRFSAERTGGSVSTLTIQRTQQEDSAVYLCASSFGTGVNTEAFFGQGTRLTVV.

With respect to this clonotype: Compared with germline, one end of the junction differs, possibly owing to a read error. V is TRBV6-1 and J is TRBJ1-2, with a possible D match to TRBD1 (5 bases). There are 12 residues in the CDR3. From germline, CDR1 is MNHNS and CDR2 SASEGT. The CDR3 protein is CASSEAGWGPNF. CDR3 DNA sequence: TGTGCCAGCAGTGAAGCAGGATGGGGCCCTAACTTC.

This clonotype was seen ten or more times. The rearrangement links TRBV6-1 to TRBJ2-5; TRBD2 might be the D (6 bases). V lost 8 bases to trimming and J lost 1 base, with 8 bases between them. Germline assignment: CDR1 MNHNS and CDR2 SASEGT. The CDR3 has 12 amino acids. The CDR3 bases are TGTGCCAGCTCGCGGGGCCAAGAGACCCAGTACTTC. Encoded protein: CASSRGQETQYF.

Ten or more counts support this clonotype. The chain combines TRBV6-1 with TRBJ1-6; D gene uncertain. CDR1 is MNHNS, CDR2 SASEGT, per germline. V lost 7 bases, J lost 6 bases, and 7 bases lay in between. This CDR3 has 12 residues. The CDR3 loop is CASKKPNSPLHF. The CDR3 region has the DNA TGTGCCAGCAAAAAACCTAATTCACCCCTCCACTTT.

The gene calls are TRBV3-1 and TRBJ1-5; no clear D. There are 14 residues in the CDR3. The germline gives CDR1 LGHDT, CDR2 YNNKEL (reference sequence). With 4 bases removed from V and 8 bases from J, the gap between germline ends came to 15 bases. The CDR3 sequence is CASSLSLWPEPQHF. CDR3 nucleotides: TGTGCCAGCAGCCTATCTCTGTGGCCCGAGCCCCAGCATTTT.

This clonotype was detected only a few times. The gene calls are TRBV4-1 and TRBJ2-7, with no clear D. V was pared by 3 bases and J by 3 bases, with 9 bases between. Per the germline V gene, CDR1 is MGHRA and CDR2 is YSYEKL. The CDR3 extends over 13 amino acids. CDR3: CASSQFQDYEQYF. In nucleotides, the CDR3 is TGCGCCAGCAGCCAGTTTCAGGACTACGAGCAGTACTTC.

This clonotype was picked up many times. This rearrangement joins TRBV12-3 or TRBV12-4 to TRBJ2-5; possibly TRBD1 or TRBD2 for D (5 bases each). Trimming left V 3 bases short and J 7 bases short, with 21 bases between. This CDR3 is 16 amino acids long. The DNA for the CDR3 is TGTGCCAGCAGTTTTGGAGTTGGGGGACCCCGAGGGACCCAGTACTTC. This translates into CASSFGVGGPRGTQYF.

The rearrangement links TRBV20-1 to TRBJ2-7; D unclear. The V gene lost 7 bases and the J gene lost 2 bases, with 21 bases spanning the gap. The CDR3 loop spans 15 amino acids. From germline, CDR1 is DFQATT and CDR2 SNEGSKA (reference sequence). DNA for the CDR3: TGCAGTGTCGCCCTCCTAGTTCCGATGCCCTACGAGCAGTACTTC. Residues: CSVALLVPMPYEQYF.

Many counts were recorded for this clonotype. The gene calls are TRBV11-2 and TRBJ2-5, with 9 nucleotides matching TRBD2. The CDR3 length is 16 residues. Trimming at V came to 6 bases and at J to 5 bases, leaving 13 bases not matched to a gene. Per the germline V gene, CDR1 is SGHAT and CDR2 is FQNNGV. The CDR3 nucleotides read TGTGCCAGCAGAACCCCGACTAGCGGCAAATGGGAGACCCAGTACTTC. Its translation: CASRTPTSGKWETQYF.

The rearrangement uses TRBV12-3 or TRBV12-4 and TRBJ1-4, with TRBD1 matching 9 bases. Unmatched junction bases numbered 6, after V lost 5 bases and J lost 11 bases. This CDR3 is 13 amino acids long. The CDR3 sequence: CASSDGTGKKLFF. For the CDR3, the DNA is TGTGCCAGCAGTGACGGGACAGGGAAGAAACTGTTTTTT.

The chain has TRBV20-1 and TRBJ2-1; TRBD1 might be the D (6 bases). The germline V gene encodes CDR1 DFQATT and CDR2 SNEGSKA (reference sequence). The CDR3 runs to 18 residues. V lost 1 base to trimming and J lost 4 bases, with 23 bases between them. The CDR3: CSARGGLALGKGYNEQFF. The CDR3 nucleotides are TGCAGTGCTAGAGGGGGGCTAGCTTTGGGAAAGGGGTACAATGAGCAGTTCTTC.

This clonotype was seen only a few times. CDR3: CASSLQNKSGYSYEQYF. CDR3 DNA sequence: TGCGCCAGCAGCTTGCAAAACAAAAGCGGGTATTCCTACGAGCAGTACTTC. V gene TRBV5-1 combines with J gene TRBJ2-7; possible D gene TRBD2, 6 bases. Germline V gene sequence: CDR1 SGHRS, CDR2 YFSETQ. V was shortened by 1 base and J by 1 base, with 18 bases between the two germline ends. This CDR3 region has 17 residues.

CDR3 sequence reads: CASSVGTVQETQYF. CDR3 nucleotide sequence: TGCGCCAGCAGCGTGGGGACGGTACAAGAGACCCAGTACTTC. The V and J genes are TRBV5-1 and TRBJ2-5; D might be TRBD1 or TRBD2, each matching 5 bases. Trimming took 4 bases from V and 2 from J, leaving 12 bases between them. Germline CDR1 and CDR2: SGHRS and YFSETQ. The CDR3 sequence is 14 residues long.

This clonotype has just a few counts. V is TRBV24-1 and J is TRBJ2-2; 11 positions match TRBD1. V shed 10 bases, J shed 4 bases, and the junction held 4 bases outside the gene matches. The CDR3 has 14 residues. Germline CDR1 is KGHDR and CDR2 is SFDVKD. Written as DNA, the CDR3 is TGTGCCACGACCGGGACAGGGGGCACCGGGGAGCTGTTTTTT. Its translation is CATTGTGGTGELFF.

V is TRBV20-1 and J is TRBJ1-1; D possibly corresponds to TRBD1 (6 bases). The CDR3 covers 15 residues. Trimming removed 3 bases from V and 0 bases from J, with 14 bases in between. The germline V gene encodes CDR1 DFQATT and CDR2 SNEGSKA (reference sequence). The CDR3 sequence: CSARGQGRLNTEAFF. The CDR3 nucleotides read TGCAGTGCTAGGGGCCAGGGGCGCTTGAACACTGAAGCTTTCTTT.

This chain uses TRBV6-2 or TRBV6-3 with TRBJ2-3; D remains unclear. Looked up from germline, CDR1 is MNHEY and CDR2 is SVGEGT. This CDR3 comprises 13 residues. Trimming cost V 6 bases and J 1 base, with 8 bases left between them. The CDR3 DNA is TGTGCCAGCAGCCGGGCCCGCACAGATACGCAGTATTTT. It codes for CASSRARTDTQYF.

CDR3: CASSESKFFAGTEAFF. As DNA, the CDR3 is TGCGCCAGCAGTGAGTCGAAATTCTTTGCCGGCACTGAAGCTTTCTTT. V and J are TRBV10-1 and TRBJ1-1, with D hard to call. V was shortened by 0 bases and J by 4 bases, with 15 bases between the two germline ends. Germline-derived CDR1 and CDR2 are WNHNN and SYGVQD (reference sequence). The CDR3 sequence is 16 residues long.

This clonotype has more than one count but fewer than ten. The genes are TRBV7-9 and TRBJ2-7, with D perhaps TRBD1 or TRBD2 (5 bases each). CDR1 is SEHNR, CDR2 FQNEAQ, per germline (reference sequence). There are 17 residues in the CDR3. V was pared by 7 bases and J by 1 base, with 23 bases between. CDR3 residues: CASTSTREGDRSYEQYF. Written as DNA, the CDR3 is TGTGCCAGCACCTCGACCCGGGAAGGGGACCGATCCTACGAGCAGTACTTC. The whole variable domain, remainder taken from reference TRBV7-9 and TRBJ2-7, is DTGVSQNPRHKITKRGQNVTFRCDPISEHNRLYWYRQTLGQGPEFLTYFQNEAQLEKSRLLSDRFSAERPKGSFSTLEIQRTEQGDSAMYLCASTSTREGDRSYEQYFGPGTRLTVT.

The J gene is TRBJ2-5, the V gene TRBV5-6; tentatively, D is TRBD1 or TRBD2 (6 bases each). Germline V CDR1 and CDR2: SGHDT, YYEEEE. The CDR3 is 14 residues long. V was clipped by 4 bases and J by 5 bases, with 15 bases between them. The CDR3 DNA reads as TGTGCCAGCAGCCTTGTCGGGGGCGTGGAGACCCAGTACTTC. It encodes CASSLVGGVETQYF.

The chain couples TRBV2 to TRBJ2-3, with 7 positions matching TRBD2. V lost 10 bases and J lost 9; bases outside the gene matches: 13. The CDR3 is 13 amino acids. Germline CDR1 reads SNHLY; CDR2 reads FYNNEI. CDR3 in amino acids: CATGLGQGGTQYF. The CDR3 DNA reads as TGTGCCACCGGTTTGGGGCAGGGAGGGACGCAGTATTTT.

This rearrangement joins TRBV12-3 or TRBV12-4 to TRBJ2-5; 8 bases are a match to TRBD2. J gave up 5 bases and V 3 bases, and 8 bases lay outside the gene matches. CDR3 length equals 15 residues. The CDR3 DNA reads as TGTGCCAGCAGTTTTGCAAGCGGGAGAGGGGAGACCCAGTACTTC. Translated, it gives CASSFASGRGETQYF.

This clonotype was recorded many times. The chain links TRBV27 to TRBJ2-2, with TRBD2 as a possible D gene (6 bases). The CDR3 length is 16 residues. Trimming pared 8 bases from V and 0 bases from J, leaving 16 bases between. The V gene's germline CDR1 is MNHEY and CDR2 SMNVEV (reference sequence). CDR3 bases: TGTGCCAGCCGCTCAACCGGGACTGCGAACACCGGGGAGCTGTTTTTT. Amino acid sequence: CASRSTGTANTGELFF.